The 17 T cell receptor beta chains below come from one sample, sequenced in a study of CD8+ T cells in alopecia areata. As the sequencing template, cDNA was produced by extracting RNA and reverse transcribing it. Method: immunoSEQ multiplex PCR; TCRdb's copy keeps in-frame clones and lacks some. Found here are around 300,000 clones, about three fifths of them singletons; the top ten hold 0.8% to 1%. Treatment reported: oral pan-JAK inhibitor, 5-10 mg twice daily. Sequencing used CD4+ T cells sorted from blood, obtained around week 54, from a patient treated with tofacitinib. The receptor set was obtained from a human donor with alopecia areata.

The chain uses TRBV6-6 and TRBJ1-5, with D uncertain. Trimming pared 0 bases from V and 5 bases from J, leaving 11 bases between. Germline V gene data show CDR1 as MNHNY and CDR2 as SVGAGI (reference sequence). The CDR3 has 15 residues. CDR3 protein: CASSYSTRTDQPQHF. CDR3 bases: TGTGCCAGCAGTTACTCGACCAGGACGGATCAGCCCCAGCATTTT.

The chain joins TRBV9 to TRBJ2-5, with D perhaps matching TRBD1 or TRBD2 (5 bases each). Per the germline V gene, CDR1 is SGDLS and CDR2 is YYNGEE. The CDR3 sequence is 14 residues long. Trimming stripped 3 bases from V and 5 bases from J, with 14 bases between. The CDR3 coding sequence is TGTGCCAGCAGCGACCCCGGGGCGTACGAGACCCAGTACTTC. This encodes CASSDPGAYETQYF.

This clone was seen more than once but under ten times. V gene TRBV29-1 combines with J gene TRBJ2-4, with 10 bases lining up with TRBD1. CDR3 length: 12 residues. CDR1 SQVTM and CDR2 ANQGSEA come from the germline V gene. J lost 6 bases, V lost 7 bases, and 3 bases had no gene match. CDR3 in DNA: TGCAGCGCAGGGACAGGGGTAAACATTCAGTACTTC. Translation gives CSAGTGVNIQYF.

The CDR3 loop reads CASSQDRGRETQYF. In nucleotides, the CDR3 is TGTGCCAGCAGCCAAGACAGGGGAAGGGAGACCCAGTACTTC. The chain has TRBV4-2 and TRBJ2-5; tentatively, D is TRBD1 (6 bases). V dropped 0 bases and J dropped 5 bases, with 10 bases sitting between them. The CDR3 is 14 amino acids. CDR1 is LGHNA, CDR2 YNFKEQ, per germline.

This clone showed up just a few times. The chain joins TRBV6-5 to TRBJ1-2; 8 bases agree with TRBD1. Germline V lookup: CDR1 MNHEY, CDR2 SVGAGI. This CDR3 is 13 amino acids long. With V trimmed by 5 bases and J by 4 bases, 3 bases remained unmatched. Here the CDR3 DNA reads TGTGCCAGCAGTCGGGACAGGTCCTATGGCTACACCTTC. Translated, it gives CASSRDRSYGYTF.

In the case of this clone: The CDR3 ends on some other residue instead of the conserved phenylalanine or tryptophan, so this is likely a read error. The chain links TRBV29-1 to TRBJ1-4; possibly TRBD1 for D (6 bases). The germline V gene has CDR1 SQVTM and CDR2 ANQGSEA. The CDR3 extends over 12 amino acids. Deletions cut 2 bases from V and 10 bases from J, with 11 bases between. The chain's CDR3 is CSVERVGGKLFL. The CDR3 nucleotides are TGCAGCGTTGAAAGGGTAGGGGGAAAACTGTTTCTT.

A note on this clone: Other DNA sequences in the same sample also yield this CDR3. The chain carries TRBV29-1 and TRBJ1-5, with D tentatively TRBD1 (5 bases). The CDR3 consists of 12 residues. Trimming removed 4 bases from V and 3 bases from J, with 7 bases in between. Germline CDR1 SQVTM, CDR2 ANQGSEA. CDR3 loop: CSVGGVNQPQHF. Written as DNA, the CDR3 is TGCAGCGTTGGGGGGGTCAATCAGCCCCAGCATTTT.

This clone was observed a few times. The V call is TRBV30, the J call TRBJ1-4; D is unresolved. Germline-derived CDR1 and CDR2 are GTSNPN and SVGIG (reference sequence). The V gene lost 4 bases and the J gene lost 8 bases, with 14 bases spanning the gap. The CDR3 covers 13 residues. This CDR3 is CAWMRPGFEKLFF. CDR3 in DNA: TGTGCCTGGATGCGTCCGGGATTCGAAAAACTGTTTTTT.

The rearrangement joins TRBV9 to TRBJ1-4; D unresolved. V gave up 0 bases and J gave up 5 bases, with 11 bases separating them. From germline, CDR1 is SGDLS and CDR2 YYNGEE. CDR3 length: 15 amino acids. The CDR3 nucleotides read TGTGCCAGCAGCGTAGCGGGCAGAACAAATGAAAAACTGTTTTTT. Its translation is CASSVAGRTNEKLFF.

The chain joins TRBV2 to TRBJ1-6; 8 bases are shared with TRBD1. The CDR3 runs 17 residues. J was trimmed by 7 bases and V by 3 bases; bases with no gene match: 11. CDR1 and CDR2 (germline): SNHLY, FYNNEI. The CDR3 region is CASSELSRRDRNSPLHF. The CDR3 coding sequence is TGTGCCAGCAGTGAGCTCTCCCGGAGGGACAGGAATTCACCCCTCCACTTT.

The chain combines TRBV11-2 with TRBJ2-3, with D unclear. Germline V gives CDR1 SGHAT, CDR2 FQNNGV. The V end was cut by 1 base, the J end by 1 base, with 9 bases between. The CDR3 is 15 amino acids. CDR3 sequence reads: CASSLGTPRTDTQYF. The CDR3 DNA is TGTGCCAGCAGCTTAGGTACCCCCCGCACAGATACGCAGTATTTT. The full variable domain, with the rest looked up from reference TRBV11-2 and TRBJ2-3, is EAGVAQSPRYKIIEKRQSVAFWCNPISGHATLYWYQQILGQGPKLLIQFQNNGVVDDSQLPKDRFSAERLKGVDSTLKIQPAKLEDSAVYLCASSLGTPRTDTQYFGPGTRLTVL.

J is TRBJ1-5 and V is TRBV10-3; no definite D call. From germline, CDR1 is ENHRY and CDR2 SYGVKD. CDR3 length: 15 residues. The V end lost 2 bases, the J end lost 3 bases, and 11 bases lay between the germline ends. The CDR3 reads CAISEMAGTNQPQHF. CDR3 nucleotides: TGTGCCATCAGTGAGATGGCGGGCACCAATCAGCCCCAGCATTTT.

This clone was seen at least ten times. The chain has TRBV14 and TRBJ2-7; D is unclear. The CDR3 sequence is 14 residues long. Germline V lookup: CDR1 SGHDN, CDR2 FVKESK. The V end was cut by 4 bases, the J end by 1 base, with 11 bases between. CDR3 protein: CASSRPSKSYEQYF. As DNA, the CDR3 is TGTGCCAGCAGCCGGCCGTCGAAATCCTACGAGCAGTACTTC.

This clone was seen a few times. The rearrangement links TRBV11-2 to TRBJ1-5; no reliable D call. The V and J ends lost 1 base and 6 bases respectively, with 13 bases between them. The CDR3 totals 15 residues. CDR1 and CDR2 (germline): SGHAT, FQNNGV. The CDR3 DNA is TGTGCCAGCAGCTTAGCATTTGGGGAAAGTCAGCCCCAGCATTTT. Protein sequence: CASSLAFGESQPQHF. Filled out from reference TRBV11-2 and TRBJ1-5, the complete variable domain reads EAGVAQSPRYKIIEKRQSVAFWCNPISGHATLYWYQQILGQGPKLLIQFQNNGVVDDSQLPKDRFSAERLKGVDSTLKIQPAKLEDSAVYLCASSLAFGESQPQHFGDGTRLSIL.

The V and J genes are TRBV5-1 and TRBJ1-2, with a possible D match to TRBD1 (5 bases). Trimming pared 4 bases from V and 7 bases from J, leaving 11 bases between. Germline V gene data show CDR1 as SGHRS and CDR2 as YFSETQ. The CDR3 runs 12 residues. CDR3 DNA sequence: TGCGCCAGCAGCGGAGGGGTTGGTGGCTACACCTTC. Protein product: CASSGGVGGYTF.

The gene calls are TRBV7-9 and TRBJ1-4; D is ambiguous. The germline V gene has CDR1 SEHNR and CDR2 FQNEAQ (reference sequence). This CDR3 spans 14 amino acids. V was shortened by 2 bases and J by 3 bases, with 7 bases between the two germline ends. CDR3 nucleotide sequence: TGTGCCAGCAGCTTATCTACCCCTAATGAAAAACTGTTTTTT. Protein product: CASSLSTPNEKLFF.

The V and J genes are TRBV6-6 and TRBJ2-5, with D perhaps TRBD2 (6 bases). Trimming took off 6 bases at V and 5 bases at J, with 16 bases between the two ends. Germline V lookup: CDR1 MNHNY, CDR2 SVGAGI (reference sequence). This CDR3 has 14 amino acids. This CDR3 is CASSLTVAGETQYF. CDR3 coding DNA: TGTGCCAGCAGCCTGACAGTGGCGGGGGAGACCCAGTACTTC.